This T cell receptor beta chain was sequenced for a study of T cell responses to AZD1222 COVID-19 vaccine. Study-level information: The analysis combined second doses at about 4 or about 12 weeks.

Study-wide results and caveats: Mapped onto spike, vaccine-associated CD4 TCRs spanned it and were dominant at 160-218 and 743-854.

Clones were read by immunoSEQ multiplex PCR, and TCRdb kept only the in-frame ones, dropping some. The table records more than 50,000 clones, roughly 84% of them present only once. This clone was observed once. Its specificity is unknown. The CDR3 is 14 amino acids. In germline, CDR1 is KGHDR, CDR2 SFDVKD. V was trimmed by 5 bases and J by 0 bases, leaving 9 bases between them. The sequence derives from an adult in good health. The specimen comprised peripheral blood, sampled on day 0 of AZD1222 vaccination. This chain connects TRBV24-1 to TRBJ1-1; tentative D call: TRBD1 (6 bases). CDR3 amino acids: CATSAGHLNTEAFF. As DNA, the CDR3 is TGTGCCACCAGTGCGGGACATTTGAACACTGAAGCTTTCTTT.